The 13 T cell receptor beta chains below all came from one sample that was sequenced in a study of control samples from healthy donors and cancer patients. Method: immunoSEQ multiplex PCR; TCRdb's copy keeps in-frame clones and lacks some. This sample has 90,000 to 150,000 clones, with roughly nine tenths found just once. The sequencing sample was made of blood. Source of these receptors: a man in his fifties in good health.

The rearrangement uses TRBV11-2 and TRBJ1-4, with D tentatively TRBD1 (5 bases). The CDR3 runs 13 residues. Germline CDR1 is SGHAT and CDR2 is FQNNGV. The V end was cut by 5 bases, the J end by 5 bases, with 9 bases between. CDR3 protein: CASSRGGNEKLFF. CDR3 nucleotide sequence: TGTGCCAGCAGCCGCGGGGGGAATGAAAAACTGTTTTTT.

The rearrangement joins TRBV9 to TRBJ1-1, with TRBD1 matching 7 bases. Germline-derived CDR1 and CDR2 are SGDLS and YYNGEE. The trim removed 1 base at V and 8 bases at J, leaving 17 bases unmatched. CDR3 length equals 17 residues. CDR3 sequence reads: CASSVTSRQGVLTEAFF. The CDR3 DNA follows: TGTGCCAGCAGCGTAACTAGTAGGCAGGGGGTACTTACAGAAGCTTTCTTT.

This sequence joins TRBV4-1 and TRBJ2-7; 8 nucleotides line up with TRBD1. This CDR3 has 17 residues. Germline assignment: CDR1 MGHRA and CDR2 YSYEKL. Losses at the gene ends were 0 bases for V and 6 bases for J; bases not matched to a gene: 13. CDR3: CASSQDRTDRDRGEQYF. The CDR3, as DNA: TGCGCCAGCAGCCAAGATAGGACGGACAGGGATCGGGGCGAGCAGTACTTC.

The CDR3 region has the DNA TGTGCCAGCAGCCGGGTCGGGGGCGCAACTAATGAAAAACTGTTTTTT. Translated, it gives CASSRVGGATNEKLFF. This chain links TRBV4-2 with TRBJ1-4, with D maybe TRBD1 (6 bases). The CDR3 sequence is 16 residues long. The V end lost 4 bases, the J end lost 0 bases, and 12 bases lay between the germline ends. Looked up from germline, CDR1 is LGHNA and CDR2 is YNFKEQ.

The chain combines TRBV18 with TRBJ2-6; D is unclear. In germline, CDR1 is KGHSH, CDR2 LQKENI. CDR3 size: 16 residues. The V gene lost 5 bases and the J gene lost 0 bases, with 11 bases spanning the gap. The CDR3 bases are TGTGCCAGCTCATCCGCGTCACGCTCTGGGGCCAACGTCCTGACTTTC. Its translation: CASSSASRSGANVLTF. Variable domain in full (rest from reference TRBV18 and TRBJ2-6): NAGVMQNPRHLVRRRGQEARLRCSPMKGHSHVYWYRQLPEEGLKFMVYLQKENIIDESGMPKERFSAEFPKEGPSILRIQQVVRGDSAAYFCASSSASRSGANVLTFGAGSRLTVL.

To note about this clone: Other DNA sequences in this specimen translate into the identical CDR3. This chain joins TRBV5-1 and TRBJ2-2; 7 bases align to TRBD1. V shed 0 bases and J 1 base; nucleotides not matched to a gene: 0. The CDR3 is made up of 15 amino acids. In germline, CDR1 is SGHRS, CDR2 YFSETQ. The CDR3 here is CASSLGQGNTGELFF. The CDR3 bases are TGCGCCAGCAGCTTGGGACAGGGGAACACCGGGGAGCTGTTTTTT.

V gene TRBV9 combines with J gene TRBJ1-2; D gene unclear. This CDR3 has 15 amino acids. V shed 3 bases and J shed 8 bases, with 20 bases lying between them. Germline CDR1 is SGDLS and CDR2 is YYNGEE. The DNA for the CDR3 is TGTGCCAGCAGCGCCCCCAGTCGGTCCGGGGAGGGCTACACCTTC. Translated: CASSAPSRSGEGYTF. Full variable domain (remainder filled in from reference TRBV9 and TRBJ1-2): DSGVTQTPKHLITATGQRVTLRCSPRSGDLSVYWYQQSLDQGLQFLIQYYNGEERAKGNILERFSAQQFPDLHSELNLSSLELGDSALYFCASSAPSRSGEGYTFGSGTRLTVV.

The V call is TRBV6-6, the J call TRBJ1-1, with D unclear. Per the germline V gene, CDR1 is MNHNY and CDR2 is SVGAGI (reference sequence). CDR3 length: 14 amino acids. With 6 bases removed from V and 1 base from J, the gap between germline ends came to 12 bases. CDR3 region: CASSRHDGNTEAFF. DNA of the CDR3: TGTGCCAGCAGCCGCCACGACGGGAACACTGAAGCTTTCTTT.

In this sample, this clone is large. This chain links TRBV4-1 with TRBJ2-7, with D possibly matching TRBD1 (6 bases). The CDR3 runs 13 residues. With 4 bases removed from V and 1 base from J, the gap between germline ends came to 8 bases. Germline V CDR1 and CDR2: MGHRA, YSYEKL. Here the CDR3 reads CASSPGQSYEQYF. The CDR3 DNA reads TGCGCCAGCAGCCCAGGACAGTCCTACGAGCAGTACTTC.

The rearrangement uses TRBV2 and TRBJ2-7, with 7 bases matching TRBD1. CDR1 SNHLY and CDR2 FYNNEI come from the germline V gene. The junction had 10 bases not matched to a gene; V was cut back by 6 bases and J by 2 bases. The CDR3 spans 15 residues. The CDR3 DNA follows: TGTGCCAGCAGGGGACAGCGTGATCCTACCTACGAGCAGTACTTC. This encodes CASRGQRDPTYEQYF.

This chain connects TRBV18 to TRBJ1-1; D not certain. The length of the CDR3 is 12 residues. The germline gives CDR1 KGHSH, CDR2 LQKENI. The V gene lost 3 bases and the J gene lost 2 bases, with 4 bases spanning the gap. CDR3 residues: CASSPGNTEAFF. The CDR3 nucleotides read TGTGCCAGCTCACCCGGAAACACTGAAGCTTTCTTT.

This clone has just a few counts. The rearrangement joins TRBV11-2 to TRBJ2-2; 8 bases map to TRBD1. The germline V gene has CDR1 SGHAT and CDR2 FQNNGV. The CDR3 sequence is 17 residues long. Trimming cost V 4 bases and J 1 base; bases outside gene matches: 8. The DNA of the CDR3 is TGTGCCAGCAGCTATGGTTCCGGGACAGGGAACACCGGGGAGCTGTTTTTT. It codes for CASSYGSGTGNTGELFF.

This clone was counted a single time. J is TRBJ1-5 and V is TRBV30; tentatively, D is TRBD1 (5 bases). The V and J ends lost 2 bases and 7 bases respectively, with 15 bases between them. From germline, CDR1 is GTSNPN and CDR2 SVGIG (reference sequence). The length of the CDR3 is 14 residues. The CDR3 DNA reads TGTGCCTGGAGTACGACAGCCGCGGCCCAGCCCCAGCATTTT. Amino acid sequence: CAWSTTAAAQPQHF.